What follows are 15 T cell receptor beta chains derived from one specimen sequenced in a study of T cell responses to AZD1222 COVID-19 vaccine. Sequencing was performed with immunoSEQ multiplex PCR; in TCRdb, only in-frame clones are kept and a portion is missing. The sample has around 200,000 clones, around 88% seen once. This specimen consisted of peripheral blood, obtained on day 0 of AZD1222 vaccination. The receptors come from an adult in good health.

This chain joins TRBV6-2 or TRBV6-3 and TRBJ2-1; D might be TRBD2 (5 bases). The CDR3 runs to 15 residues. The germline gives CDR1 MNHEY, CDR2 SVGEGT. V was shortened by 1 base and J by 2 bases, with 9 bases between the two germline ends. This CDR3 is CASSYWSGTYNEQFF. Written as DNA, the CDR3 is TGTGCCAGCAGTTACTGGAGCGGCACCTACAATGAGCAGTTCTTC.

The chain is built from TRBV10-3 and TRBJ1-1, with a weak D call TRBD1 (5 bases). V shed 4 bases and J shed 1 base, with 7 bases lying between them. The CDR3 extends over 13 amino acids. Germline CDR1 and CDR2: ENHRY and SYGVKD. The DNA of the CDR3 is TGTGCCATCAGTGTCGGGGGGAACACTGAAGCTTTCTTT. Residues: CAISVGGNTEAFF.

There are a few counts of this clone. The genes are TRBV6-5 and TRBJ2-7, with 8 bases identical to TRBD1. The CDR3 runs 15 residues. Germline CDR1 and CDR2: MNHEY and SVGAGI. Losses at the gene ends were 5 bases for V and 4 bases for J; bases not matched to a gene: 10. As DNA, the CDR3 is TGTGCCAGCAGTCCTTGGACAGGGAATAGGTACGAGCAGTACTTC. This encodes CASSPWTGNRYEQYF.

The chain links TRBV6-6 to TRBJ1-5; D is ambiguous. Germline V gene sequence: CDR1 MNHNY, CDR2 SVGAGI (reference sequence). The CDR3 is 16 residues long. Trimming pared 4 bases from V and 5 bases from J, leaving 18 bases between. The DNA for the CDR3 is TGTGCCAGCAGTTTACAATGGCTCCCAGGAGATCAGCCCCAGCATTTT. This translates into CASSLQWLPGDQPQHF.

This clone was detected only once. V usage is TRBV10-2 and J usage is TRBJ1-1; D remains ambiguous. Trimming removed 3 bases from V and 4 bases from J, with 15 bases in between. The length of the CDR3 is 15 residues. The germline V gene has CDR1 WSHSY and CDR2 SAAADI. The CDR3 DNA reads TGCGCCAGCAGTGACCAAGACACCCGGGGCACTGAAGCTTTCTTT. This translates into CASSDQDTRGTEAFF.

This clone appeared once. V is TRBV9 and J is TRBJ1-1; weak D call: TRBD1 (6 bases). Trimming pared 5 bases from V and 2 bases from J, leaving 16 bases between. Looked up from germline, CDR1 is SGDLS and CDR2 is YYNGEE. The CDR3 totals 15 residues. The CDR3 DNA reads TGTGCCAGCAGTCAACTGGGGGGCCTTAACACTGAAGCTTTCTTT. This sequence encodes CASSQLGGLNTEAFF.

This clone was seen once. The chain joins TRBV28 to TRBJ1-2; D gene ambiguous. Trimming removed 7 bases from V and 4 bases from J, with 10 bases in between. This CDR3 region has 12 residues. The V gene's germline CDR1 is MDHEN and CDR2 SYDVKM. Here the CDR3 reads CASNQKGYGYTF. CDR3 DNA sequence: TGTGCCAGCAATCAAAAGGGCTATGGCTACACCTTC.

J is TRBJ2-1 and V is TRBV12-3 or TRBV12-4, with 7 bases that match TRBD1. This CDR3 is built from 12 residues. The J segment lost 4 bases and the V segment lost 10 bases, leaving 4 bases of the junction unmatched. In DNA, the CDR3 is TGTGCCATTCAACAGGGGTACAATGAGCAGTTCTTC. Translated: CAIQQGYNEQFF.

The rearrangement uses TRBV7-2 and TRBJ1-3; D is uncertain. There are 14 residues in the CDR3. With 7 bases removed from V and 0 bases from J, the gap between germline ends came to 10 bases. The V gene's germline CDR1 is SGHTA and CDR2 FQGNSA. The CDR3 loop reads CASTPKTSGNTIYF. The CDR3 coding sequence is TGTGCCAGCACCCCTAAGACCTCTGGAAACACCATATATTTT.

This clone is classed as medium-sized. The V gene is TRBV7-9, the J gene TRBJ1-4; D gene ambiguous. This CDR3 has 16 amino acids. Per germline, CDR1 SEHNR and CDR2 FQNEAQ (reference sequence). Trimming cost V 1 base and J 0 bases, with 9 bases left between them. The CDR3 here is CASSLVGLATNEKLFF. DNA of the CDR3: TGTGCCAGCAGCTTAGTCGGACTTGCAACTAATGAAAAACTGTTTTTT.

The chain carries TRBV19 and TRBJ1-2, with unresolved D. V was shortened by 9 bases and J by 7 bases, with 15 bases between the two germline ends. Germline CDR1 reads LNHDA; CDR2 reads SQIVND (reference sequence). The CDR3 has 12 amino acids. CDR3 nucleotides: TGTGCCAGCGCCCAGCCAGGCATTGGCTACACCTTC. Translated: CASAQPGIGYTF.

This rearrangement joins TRBV5-1 to TRBJ2-7; TRBD2 agrees at 12 bases. V lost 0 bases, J lost 1 base, and 11 bases stayed unmatched. The germline V gene has CDR1 SGHRS and CDR2 YFSETQ. The CDR3 loop spans 19 amino acids. Here the CDR3 reads CASSLEPLAGGFSSYEQYF. For the CDR3, the DNA is TGCGCCAGCAGCTTGGAGCCCCTAGCGGGAGGGTTCTCATCCTACGAGCAGTACTTC.

The rearrangement uses TRBV6-2 or TRBV6-3 and TRBJ1-5; perhaps TRBD1 as D (5 bases). Germline V lookup: CDR1 MNHEY, CDR2 SVGEGT. The V end lost 1 base, the J end lost 5 bases, and 9 bases lay between the germline ends. There are 14 residues in the CDR3. This CDR3 reads CASSYYRNDQPQHF. DNA of the CDR3: TGTGCCAGCAGTTACTACAGGAATGATCAGCCCCAGCATTTT.

The chain employs TRBV24-1 and TRBJ2-3; TRBD2 agrees at 10 bases. With 2 bases clipped from V and 2 bases from J, the junction kept 6 bases outside the gene matches. Per the germline V gene, CDR1 is KGHDR and CDR2 is SFDVKD. The CDR3 totals 17 residues. The CDR3 DNA follows: TGTGCCACCAGTGATTGGCTAGCGGGAGTTGACACAGATACGCAGTATTTT. Encoded protein: CATSDWLAGVDTDTQYF.

The V and J genes are TRBV28 and TRBJ2-7, with D possibly TRBD1 on 6 matching bases. V gave up 6 bases and J gave up 4 bases, with 22 bases separating them. The CDR3 consists of 16 residues. The germline V gene has CDR1 MDHEN and CDR2 SYDVKM. The DNA for the CDR3 is TGTGCCAGCAGAGCCGGGACATTTCGATTATTTTACGAGCAGTACTTC. As protein: CASRAGTFRLFYEQYF.